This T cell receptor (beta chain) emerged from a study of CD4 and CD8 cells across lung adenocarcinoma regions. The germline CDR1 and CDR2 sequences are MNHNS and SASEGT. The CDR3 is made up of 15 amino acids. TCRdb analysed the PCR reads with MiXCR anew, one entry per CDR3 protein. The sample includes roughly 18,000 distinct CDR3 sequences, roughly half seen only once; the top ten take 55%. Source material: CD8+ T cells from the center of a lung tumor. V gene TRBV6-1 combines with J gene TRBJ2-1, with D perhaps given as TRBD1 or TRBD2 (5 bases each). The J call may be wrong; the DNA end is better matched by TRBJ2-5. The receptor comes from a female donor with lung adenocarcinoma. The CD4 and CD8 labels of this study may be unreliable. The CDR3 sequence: CASSGGTASVGTQYF. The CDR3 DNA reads TGTGCCAGCAGTGGAGGGACCGCATCAGTGGGGACCCAGTACTTC.